This TCR delta chain appears in the sequencing data of a study of human gamma delta and Vdelta1 T cells (dated by TCRdb to the late 2010s). At the level of the whole study: In this study, the researchers looked at Delta One T cells, which are Vd1+ gamma-delta T cells, to see how well they work as cytotoxic effectors against acute myeloid leukemia. What the research found in general, with its limitations: Delta One T cells were reported as polyclonal and as showing broad cytotoxic targeting of acute myeloid leukemia.

Remarks on this clone: Its specific antigen is unknown. Qualities for individual bases were not recorded, and no much larger clone is one base off.

The CDR3 holds 16 amino acids from the cysteine to the phenylalanine. Only the CDR3 part of the read is kept: 48 bases, read in frame from the first base. CDR1 and CDR2 (TSWWSYY, QGS) derive from the germline V gene. Cut back by 2 bases and 2 bases, the V and J ends lie 15 bases apart. Library preparation used PCR. The sequencer listed for this sample is Illumina MiSeq. TCRdb processed the public reads again with the CATT caller, after which rows with matching DNA were combined. In this sample the table shows around 13,000 delta-chain clones, about half of which occur a single time. The ten largest make up around 1.5% of the sample.

Sequenced input: Vdelta1 gamma-delta T cells from blood grown in culture (DOT cells). Per the publication, the cell subset or site label means: Delta One T cells, in vitro expanded/differentiated Vd1+ gamma-delta T cells. This clonotype was sampled from a human donor in good health. Recombination connected TRDV1 to TRDJ1, with TRDD3 perhaps the D gene, on 5 matching bases. The nucleotide sequence reads as follows: TGTGCTCTTGGGGAAATACGAACTCGTAGGACCGATAAACTCATCTTT. Translated, this gives CALGEIRTRRTDKLIF.